Listed below are T cell receptor beta chains from one sample, sequenced in a study of chronic HIV infection and antiretroviral therapy. TCRdb fed the 5' RACE reads into MiXCR, producing one record per CDR3 protein. Of about 38,000 distinct CDR3 sequences listed, around 8.7% are singletons. Source material: peripheral blood. The receptors stem from an adult who had HIV and had not received antiretroviral therapy, or was an uninfected healthy control (not recorded which). The CDR3 runs from the conserved cysteine through the conserved F or W.

>TRBV11-1|TRBJ2-1
CASSLEAGSPNEQFF
>TRBV10-3|TRBJ1-2
CAITTGHHTYGYTF
>TRBV6-5|TRBJ1-1
CASSYSSGVTEAFF
>TRBV10-3|TRBJ2-1
CAISEGGTLNEQFF
>TRBV15|TRBJ2-3
CATSRGSGTDTQYF
>TRBV7-2|TRBJ2-5
CASSQGTAQETQYF
>TRBV21-1|TRBJ1-3
CASSPGRSSGNTIYF
>TRBV28|TRBJ2-2
CASSLVRSPSVGELFF
>TRBV7-7|TRBJ2-1
CASSSGGNEQFF
>TRBV28|TRBJ1-1
CASSLGRTGTNTEAFF
>TRBV29-1|TRBJ2-1
CSVEAFGLVDEQFF
>TRBV29-1|TRBJ1-2
CSVEDHQPEYGYTF
>TRBV28|TRBJ2-3
CASSPLQGWGTDTQYF
>TRBV4-1|TRBJ2-1
CASSLGLAGENEQFF
>TRBV20-1|TRBJ1-4
CSAREGGPRTNEKLFF
>TRBV28|TRBJ1-2
CASSSPGGGGYTF
>TRBV6-1|TRBJ1-6
CASRTGGDHSPLHF
>TRBV4-1|TRBJ1-2
CASSPSQGDGYTF
>TRBV29-1|TRBJ2-1
CSARTPGSYNEQFF
>TRBV27|TRBJ1-6
CASSFLWSNSPLHF
>TRBV5-1|TRBJ2-1
CASSLGLVNEQFF
>TRBV15|TRBJ2-5
CATSIRTGGSETQYF
>TRBV4-1|TRBJ1-4
CASSQDEVGEKLFF
>TRBV6-2/TRBV6-3|TRBJ2-5
CASANTETQYF
>TRBV29-1|TRBJ2-3
CSVVAAGRVADTQYF
>TRBV28|TRBJ2-7
CASSFTIGYEQYF
>TRBV28|TRBJ2-7
CASSLPGGGGFSGEQYF
>TRBV29-1|TRBJ2-1
CSVESAGTNEQFF
>TRBV13|TRBJ1-6
CASSLRSGGHSPLHF
>TRBV12-3/TRBV12-4|TRBJ1-2
CATSASGDYGYTF